These 10 T cell receptor beta chains were sequenced from one sample in a study of cytomegalovirus exposure and HLA in healthy donors. Use of 60 Vbeta and 13 Jbeta primers characterized the PCR. This table comes from immunoSEQ multiplex PCR, and its TCRdb copy is limited to in-frame clones, with some not included. The repertoire has about 120,000 clones, 55% to 75% of them found once; the top ten carry around 9.7%. The sequencing sample was made of PBMCs. The source is a woman in her forties in good health and CMV-seropositive.

The genes are TRBV27 and TRBJ1-5, with no clear D. In germline, CDR1 is MNHEY, CDR2 SMNVEV (reference sequence). V lost 4 bases to trimming and J lost 4 bases, with 17 bases between them. This CDR3 contains 16 residues. This chain's CDR3 is CASSSGLRGNNQPQHF. CDR3 nucleotides: TGTGCCAGCAGTTCAGGACTCAGAGGGAATAATCAGCCCCAGCATTTT.

The CDR3 sequence: CARQGATPYEQYF. The CDR3 nucleotides read TGTGCCAGGCAGGGGGCCACCCCCTACGAGCAGTACTTC. V gene TRBV6-1 combines with J gene TRBJ2-7; 8 positions agree with TRBD1. Germline values: CDR1 MNHNS, CDR2 SASEGT. This CDR3 contains 13 residues. The J segment lost 2 bases and the V segment lost 9 bases, leaving 6 bases of the junction unmatched.

This clone has a handful of counts. V gene TRBV7-2 combines with J gene TRBJ2-7; possibly TRBD1 for D (6 bases). The CDR3 has 15 amino acids. Between the trimmed V and J ends, which lost 1 base and 5 bases, there was a span of 15 bases. Germline CDR1 SGHTA, CDR2 FQGNSA. CDR3 DNA sequence: TGTGCCAGCAGCTTAGGGTTTGCAGGGGTGGACGAGCAGTACTTC. This sequence encodes CASSLGFAGVDEQYF.

The V and J genes are TRBV9 and TRBJ1-1; D perhaps matches TRBD1 (6 bases). The CDR3 spans 14 residues. V lost 4 bases, J lost 1 base, and 11 bases lay in between. Germline V gene sequence: CDR1 SGDLS, CDR2 YYNGEE. For the CDR3, the DNA is TGTGCCAGCAGCCCCCGACAGGCGAACACTGAAGCTTTCTTT. Encoded protein: CASSPRQANTEAFF.

The chain uses TRBV11-3 and TRBJ2-1; 9 nucleotides line up with TRBD1. Germline-derived CDR1 and CDR2 are SGHNT and YENEEA. This CDR3 spans 17 amino acids. The V segment lost 0 bases and the J segment 6 bases; nucleotides outside the gene matches: 9. The CDR3 DNA is TGTGCCAGCAGCTTAGATCGAATGGGACAGGGCGGCAATGAGCAGTTCTTC. This gives the protein CASSLDRMGQGGNEQFF. The full variable domain, completed using reference TRBV11-3 and TRBJ2-1, is EAGVVQSPRYKIIEKKQPVAFWCNPISGHNTLYWYLQNLGQGPELLIRYENEEAVDDSQLPKDRFSAERLKGVDSTLKIQPAELGDSAVYLCASSLDRMGQGGNEQFFGPGTRLTVL.

This clone has just a few counts. The chain links TRBV13 to TRBJ2-7; D unclear. The V end was cut by 5 bases, the J end by 0 bases, with 5 bases between. Germline V gene sequence: CDR1 PRHDT, CDR2 FYEKMQ (reference sequence). The CDR3 is 12 residues long. In nucleotides, the CDR3 is TGTGCCAGCAGCGTTAGCTCCTACGAGCAGTACTTC. Residues: CASSVSSYEQYF.

This chain connects TRBV27 to TRBJ1-2; 9 nucleotides line up with TRBD1. This CDR3 comprises 15 residues. CDR1 is MNHEY and CDR2 is SMNVEV in the germline V gene (reference sequence). The V and J ends lost 6 bases and 0 bases, in that order; junction bases with no gene match: 5. The CDR3 coding sequence is TGTGCCAGCAGAGACAGGGGGGGGTCTAACTATGGCTACACCTTC. Its translation: CASRDRGGSNYGYTF.

This clone was observed a handful of times. J is TRBJ2-5 and V is TRBV5-8; 7 bases are shared with TRBD1. The J call is uncertain, as TRBJ2-7 better fits the DNA end. There are 13 residues in the CDR3. Germline assignment: CDR1 SGHTS and CDR2 YDEGEE. The CDR3 here is CASPGTETYEQYF. CDR3 bases: TGTGCCAGCCCCGGGACAGAGACCTACGAGCAGTACTTC.

The J gene is TRBJ2-7, the V gene TRBV28; TRBD2 might be the D (5 bases). The length of the CDR3 is 14 residues. The germline V gene has CDR1 MDHEN and CDR2 SYDVKM. V was trimmed by 6 bases and J by 2 bases, leaving 14 bases between them. DNA of the CDR3: TGTGCCAGCAGCTCTAGCTTAGAAGCCTACGAGCAGTACTTC. Translated: CASSSSLEAYEQYF.

V and J are TRBV19 and TRBJ2-3, with 16 bases fitting TRBD2. With V trimmed by 6 bases and J by 13 bases, 7 bases remained unmatched. Germline values: CDR1 LNHDA, CDR2 SQIVND (reference sequence). The CDR3 contains 14 residues. The CDR3, as DNA: TGTGCCAGTAGCCCGGGACTAGCGGGAGGGCTAAAGTATTTT. It translates to CASSPGLAGGLKYF.